These 6 T cell receptor beta chains were sequenced from one sample in a study of cytomegalovirus exposure and HLA in healthy donors. The PCR made use of 60 Vbeta and 13 Jbeta primers. Generated by immunoSEQ multiplex PCR, the TCRdb table keeps only in-frame clones and is missing some. The data show 100,000 to 150,000 clones, around three fifths seen once. Sequences were obtained from PBMCs. The receptors derive from a woman between 40 and 50 years old in good health and CMV-seronegative.

The CDR3 loop reads CASSQDPGRGSQPQHF. The CDR3 nucleotides are TGCGCCAGCAGCCAAGATCCTGGCAGGGGAAGTCAGCCCCAGCATTTT. The V call is TRBV4-3, the J call TRBJ1-5; possibly TRBD1 for D (6 bases). This CDR3 has 16 residues. V was clipped by 0 bases and J by 6 bases, with 15 bases between them. Germline CDR1 is LGHNA and CDR2 is YSLEER.

This chain links TRBV15 with TRBJ1-2; D perhaps matches TRBD1 (6 bases). The CDR3 runs 15 residues. The germline gives CDR1 LNHNV, CDR2 YYDKDF (reference sequence). V was trimmed by 4 bases and J by 2 bases, leaving 14 bases between them. The CDR3 loop reads CATSKHRDPNYGYTF. The CDR3 DNA is TGTGCCACCAGCAAACACAGGGACCCAAACTATGGCTACACCTTC.

There are a few counts of this clone. V usage is TRBV6-5 and J usage is TRBJ2-7; weak D call: TRBD1 (5 bases). Trimming left V 2 bases short and J 6 bases short, with 14 bases between. This CDR3 comprises 14 residues. Per the germline V gene, CDR1 is MNHEY and CDR2 is SVGAGI. The CDR3 DNA follows: TGTGCCAGCAGTTACAAGCAGGGTCTGGGCGAGCAGTACTTC. Residues: CASSYKQGLGEQYF.

The V call is TRBV18, the J call TRBJ1-1; D unclear. The germline V and J ends were trimmed by 2 bases and 4 bases, with 14 bases remaining between them. Per the germline V gene, CDR1 is KGHSH and CDR2 is LQKENI. The CDR3 extends over 15 amino acids. CDR3 sequence: CASSPDLTTSTEAFF. CDR3 bases: TGTGCCAGCTCACCAGATTTGACTACATCCACTGAAGCTTTCTTT.

This chain joins TRBV27 and TRBJ2-5; 7 bases align to TRBD2. The CDR3 is 16 residues long. CDR1 and CDR2 from the germline V gene are MNHEY and SMNVEV (reference sequence). With V trimmed by 4 bases and J by 5 bases, 13 bases remained unmatched. The CDR3 coding sequence is TGTGCCAGCAGTTCAGGGACTACTCCCGCCCGGGAGACCCAGTACTTC. This encodes CASSSGTTPARETQYF.

This clone turned up a few times. CDR3 sequence: CASSGTGNTGELFF. In DNA form, the CDR3 reads TGTGCCAGCAGTGGAACAGGGAACACCGGGGAGCTGTTTTTT. This rearrangement joins TRBV2 to TRBJ2-2; D is possibly TRBD1 (5 bases). Deletions cut 4 bases from V and 1 base from J, with 7 bases between. Germline-derived CDR1 and CDR2 are SNHLY and FYNNEI. There are 14 residues in the CDR3.